This passage covers 9 T cell receptor beta chains from one sample sequenced in a study of OX40 agonist ivuxolimab in advanced cancers. Generated by immunoSEQ multiplex PCR, the TCRdb table keeps only in-frame clones and is missing some. Of about 38,000 clones in the sample, 82% are singletons; the top ten hold around 21%. Specimen: CD4+ or CD8+ T cells sorted from blood, collected in a trial of the OX40 agonist ivuxolimab. The receptors were gathered from an adult with an advanced solid tumor such as melanoma, head and neck, liver or kidney cancer.

The CDR3 DNA sequence: TGTGCCAGCAGCTTGATCGCGTCCCTGAACGAGCAGTACTTC. It is translated as CASSLIASLNEQYF. The chain is built from TRBV5-4 and TRBJ2-7, with D uncertain. Germline V CDR1 and CDR2: SGHNT, YYREEE (reference sequence). Trimming pared 1 base from V and 5 bases from J, leaving 13 bases between. The CDR3 has 14 residues.

The genes are TRBV5-1 and TRBJ2-5; possible D gene TRBD2, 5 bases. The J call may be wrong; the DNA end is better matched by TRBJ2-7. The germline V gene has CDR1 SGHRS and CDR2 YFSETQ. The CDR3 has 14 amino acids. The CDR3 spells CASNEGVASHEQYF. The DNA of the CDR3 is TGCGCCAGCAACGAGGGTGTCGCATCCCACGAGCAGTACTTC.

The chain carries TRBV7-2 and TRBJ1-2, with no clear D. The CDR3 has 15 amino acids. The germline V gene has CDR1 SGHTA and CDR2 FQGNSA. The V gene lost 2 bases and the J gene lost 4 bases, with 14 bases spanning the gap. For the CDR3, the DNA is TGTGCCAGCAGCTTACAGACGACATCTTTCTATGGCTACACCTTC. This translates into CASSLQTTSFYGYTF.

The V and J genes are TRBV5-6 and TRBJ2-7, with TRBD1 matching 10 bases. From germline, CDR1 is SGHDT and CDR2 YYEEEE. V lost 4 bases, J lost 0 bases, and 10 bases stayed unmatched. The length of the CDR3 is 17 residues. The CDR3 nucleotides read TGTGCCAGCAGCCCCGCTCCCGGGACAGGGGTCTCCTACGAGCAGTACTTC. Its translation: CASSPAPGTGVSYEQYF.

This clone was observed a single time. The chain is built from TRBV6-1 and TRBJ2-1; D is undetermined. V was cut by 8 bases and J by 6 bases, with 5 bases left in between. The CDR3 runs to 10 residues. Germline V gene data show CDR1 as MNHNS and CDR2 as SASEGT. As DNA, the CDR3 is TGTGCCAGCGCCCGCAATGAGCAGTTCTTC. It is translated as CASARNEQFF.

The genes are TRBV28 and TRBJ2-5; 12 nucleotides match TRBD2. The CDR3 contains 15 residues. The V segment lost 8 bases and the J segment 2 bases; nucleotides outside the gene matches: 6. The germline gives CDR1 MDHEN, CDR2 SYDVKM. The CDR3 region is CASGLAGGWQETQYF. CDR3 sequence (DNA): TGTGCCAGCGGTCTAGCGGGAGGGTGGCAAGAGACCCAGTACTTC.

This chain uses TRBV5-6 with TRBJ1-4, with D unclear. This CDR3 is built from 15 residues. V lost 1 base to trimming and J lost 8 bases, with 15 bases between them. Germline V gene sequence: CDR1 SGHDT, CDR2 YYEEEE. The CDR3 reads CASSLRARRTEKLFF. CDR3 nucleotide sequence: TGTGCCAGCAGCTTGAGGGCGCGGAGGACCGAAAAACTGTTTTTT.

The genes are TRBV6-5 and TRBJ2-5, with a tentative D call TRBD1 (5 bases). Judging by the DNA end, TRBJ2-7 fits better; the J call may be wrong. Germline CDR1 reads MNHEY; CDR2 reads SVGAGI. The CDR3 consists of 15 residues. The CDR3 region is CASSYSINQGHEQYF. The CDR3 coding sequence is TGTGCCAGCAGTTACTCGATCAATCAGGGCCACGAGCAGTACTTC.

This clone showed up just a few times. This chain uses TRBV10-3 with TRBJ2-7; 10 bases match TRBD2. V dropped 4 bases and J dropped 2; count of bases not matched to a gene: 2. The germline V gene encodes CDR1 ENHRY and CDR2 SYGVKD. CDR3 length: 14 amino acids. The CDR3 bases are TGTGCCATCAGTGCTACTAGCGGGACCTACGAGCAGTACTTC. The encoded protein is CAISATSGTYEQYF.